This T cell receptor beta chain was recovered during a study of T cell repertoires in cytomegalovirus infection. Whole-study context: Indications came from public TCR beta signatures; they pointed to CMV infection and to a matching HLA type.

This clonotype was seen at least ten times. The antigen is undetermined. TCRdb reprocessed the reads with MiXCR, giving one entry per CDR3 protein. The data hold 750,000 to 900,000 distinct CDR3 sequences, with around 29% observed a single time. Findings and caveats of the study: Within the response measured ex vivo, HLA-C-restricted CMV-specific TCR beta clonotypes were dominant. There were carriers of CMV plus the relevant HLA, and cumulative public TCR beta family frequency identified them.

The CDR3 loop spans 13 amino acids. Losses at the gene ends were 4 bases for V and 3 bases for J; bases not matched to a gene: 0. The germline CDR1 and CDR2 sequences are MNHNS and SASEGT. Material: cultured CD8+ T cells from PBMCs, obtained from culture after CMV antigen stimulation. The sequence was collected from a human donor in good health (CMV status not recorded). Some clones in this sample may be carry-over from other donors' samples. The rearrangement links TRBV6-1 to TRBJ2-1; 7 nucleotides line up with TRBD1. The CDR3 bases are TGTGCCAGCAGTGCAGGGGGCTACAATGAGCAGTTCTTC. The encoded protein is CASSAGGYNEQFF.